Each of the 15 T cell receptor beta chains below was sequenced from the same sample in a study of early T cells in non-severe SARS-CoV-2 infection. MiXCR was run by TCRdb on the 5' RACE reads, yielding one entry per CDR3 protein. The repertoire holds about 130,000 distinct CDR3 sequences, about 15% seen once, with just over 20% in the top ten. Sequencing was performed on whole blood. These receptors were taken from an adult who was a healthcare worker with PCR-confirmed SARS-CoV-2 infection or an uninfected control (not recorded which).

A single count supports this clonotype. The chain employs TRBV5-6 and TRBJ1-2, with D perhaps TRBD1 (6 bases). The CDR3 contains 14 residues. The V end was cut by 4 bases, the J end by 2 bases, with 12 bases between. The germline gives CDR1 SGHDT, CDR2 YYEEEE. The CDR3 nucleotides are TGTGCCAGCAGCCCGTACACAGGGAACTATGGCTACACCTTC. Its protein is CASSPYTGNYGYTF.

The chain links TRBV5-1 to TRBJ1-4; 7 bases match TRBD1. Germline lookup yields CDR1 SGHRS and CDR2 YFSETQ. V was clipped by 2 bases and J by 7 bases; unmatched bases: 5. The CDR3 runs to 14 residues. This chain's CDR3 is CASSLLQGTEKLFF. CDR3 DNA sequence: TGCGCCAGCAGCTTACTACAGGGGACTGAAAAACTGTTTTTT.

The V call is TRBV3-1, the J call TRBJ1-4; TRBD1 aligns across 8 bases. The CDR3 length is 15 residues. The V gene end was trimmed by 3 bases and the J gene end by 7 bases; junction bases not matched to a gene: 7. Germline-derived CDR1 and CDR2 are LGHDT and YNNKEL (reference sequence). CDR3 bases: TGTGCCAGCAGCCACGACAGGGGAATAGGTGAAAAACTGTTTTTT. This translates into CASSHDRGIGEKLFF.

The chain carries TRBV30 and TRBJ2-7, with TRBD2 identical over 7 bases. This CDR3 comprises 13 residues. Germline V gene lookup returns CDR1 GTSNPN and CDR2 SVGIG (reference sequence). V lost 1 base to trimming and J lost 5 bases; unmatched junction nucleotides: 5. The CDR3 loop reads CAWSADSGDEQYF. As DNA, the CDR3 is TGTGCCTGGAGTGCCGACAGCGGGGACGAGCAGTACTTC.

CDR3 nucleotides: TGTGCCAGCAGCGAGACTAGCGGGGTTTTCAGCGAGCAGTACTTC. Translated, it gives CASSETSGVFSEQYF. This chain links TRBV11-3 with TRBJ2-7, with 11 bases aligning to TRBD2. The CDR3 is 15 residues long. CDR1 is SGHNT and CDR2 is YENEEA in the germline V gene. The trim removed 5 bases at V and 6 bases at J, leaving 9 bases unmatched. The full variable domain, in which reference TRBV11-3 and TRBJ2-7 provide the parts outside the CDR3, is EAGVVQSPRYKIIEKKQPVAFWCNPISGHNTLYWYLQNLGQGPELLIRYENEEAVDDSQLPKDRFSAERLKGVDSTLKIQPAELGDSAVYLCASSETSGVFSEQYFGPGTRLTVT.

This sequence joins TRBV20-1 and TRBJ2-3, with D possibly being TRBD1 or TRBD2 (5 bases each). The V gene lost 7 bases and the J gene lost 6 bases, with 11 bases spanning the gap. This CDR3 spans 11 amino acids. Germline-derived CDR1 and CDR2 are DFQATT and SNEGSKA (reference sequence). The CDR3 sequence is CSGGPSDTQYF. CDR3 sequence (DNA): TGCAGTGGGGGACCCTCGGATACGCAGTATTTT.

The V and J genes are TRBV20-1 and TRBJ2-3, with 7 bases fitting TRBD2. Germline CDR1 is DFQATT and CDR2 is SNEGSKA (reference sequence). J gave up 1 base and V 3 bases, and 1 base lay outside the gene matches. This CDR3 is built from 13 residues. The CDR3 DNA is TGCAGTGCTAGTGCGGGGGGCACAGATACGCAGTATTTT. Its protein is CSASAGGTDTQYF.

This chain links TRBV10-3 with TRBJ2-2, with no clear D. The V gene's germline CDR1 is ENHRY and CDR2 SYGVKD. CDR3 length equals 12 residues. Trimming took 0 bases from V and 7 from J, leaving 3 bases between them. CDR3 protein: CAISESGGELFF. Here the CDR3 DNA reads TGTGCCATCAGTGAGTCCGGCGGGGAGCTGTTTTTT.

The V call is TRBV6-2 or TRBV6-3, the J call TRBJ2-1; no firm D call. CDR1 and CDR2 from the germline V gene are MNHEY and SVGEGT. The ends were cut back, 5 bases at V and 5 bases at J, with 19 bases in the middle. The CDR3 has 16 amino acids. This CDR3 is CASSPVVGRLNNEQFF. The CDR3 nucleotides read TGTGCCAGCAGTCCCGTAGTAGGACGGCTAAACAATGAGCAGTTCTTC.

This clonotype was seen only a few times. The J gene is TRBJ1-1, the V gene TRBV9; D unresolved. Germline V lookup: CDR1 SGDLS, CDR2 YYNGEE. CDR3 length: 16 residues. V lost 4 bases and J 5 bases, leaving 21 bases between the germline ends. The CDR3 DNA is TGTGCCAGCAGCCCCCGCCGGGCGTCGGGGATAACTGAAGCTTTCTTT. As protein: CASSPRRASGITEAFF.

The rearrangement links TRBV9 to TRBJ1-1, with D unclear. The CDR3 contains 13 residues. Germline V CDR1 and CDR2: SGDLS, YYNGEE. V lost 1 base to trimming and J lost 3 bases, with 7 bases between them. In DNA form, the CDR3 reads TGTGCCAGCAGCGTAACAAGAGACACTGAAGCTTTCTTT. This codes for CASSVTRDTEAFF.

This clonotype was found a few times. This sequence joins TRBV19 and TRBJ2-7, with 7 bases fitting TRBD1. From germline, CDR1 is LNHDA and CDR2 SQIVND (reference sequence). This CDR3 has 15 amino acids. After removal of 5 bases from V and 2 bases from J, the junction contained 9 bases not matched to a gene. CDR3 amino acids: CASSSRDRPTYEQYF. CDR3 in DNA: TGTGCCAGTAGTTCCCGGGACAGACCCACCTACGAGCAGTACTTC.

This clonotype appeared a few times. V gene TRBV20-1 combines with J gene TRBJ1-1; TRBD1 is a possible D gene (6 bases). Germline V gene lookup returns CDR1 DFQATT and CDR2 SNEGSKA (reference sequence). The CDR3 loop spans 13 amino acids. The CDR3 is CSRRGLANTEAFF. The CDR3 region has the DNA TGCAGCCGCAGGGGTTTAGCGAACACTGAAGCTTTCTTT.

The V call is TRBV29-1, the J call TRBJ2-3; weak D call: TRBD2 (6 bases). CDR1 is SQVTM and CDR2 is ANQGSEA in the germline V gene. The CDR3 is made up of 14 amino acids. In nucleotides, the CDR3 is TGCAGTGGGAGGCGTAGGGTGGACTCAGATACGCAGTATTTT. Its translation: CSGRRRVDSDTQYF.

This clonotype was seen once. A read error may account for a junction end that differs from germline. The rearrangement joins TRBV5-4 to TRBJ1-1, with D unclear. The CDR3 extends over 12 amino acids. Germline V lookup: CDR1 SGHNT, CDR2 YYREEE (reference sequence). The CDR3 DNA reads TGTGCCTGCAGTCCAATTGGCACTGAAGCTTTCTTT. Its protein is CACSPIGTEAFF.